These T cell receptor beta chains were read from a single sample in a study of blood T cell repertoires in COVID-19. The method was immunoSEQ multiplex PCR; TCRdb's version includes in-frame clones alone and lacks a portion of them. The sample includes under 200,000 clones, roughly 88% of them seen just once. Specimen: peripheral blood. The receptors derive from an elderly woman with acute or convalescent COVID-19. Each CDR3 is given without its conserved first and last residue.

j_call v_call cdr3_aa
TRBJ1-2 TRBV7-2 ASSLWAGAGYT
TRBJ1-6 TRBV6-5 ASSRSLVRTPLH
TRBJ1-6 TRBV18 ASSPTPEVSPLH
TRBJ2-7 TRBV5-1 ASSLVGRAYEQY
TRBJ1-2 TRBV19 ASTDQGIGGYT
TRBJ2-3 TRBV4-1 ASSPRGQGGTDTQY
TRBJ2-3 TRBV19 ASSITSGGADTQY
TRBJ1-5 TRBV12-3/TRBV12-4 ASSFGNQPQH
TRBJ2-2 TRBV4-3 ASSQDSGVAGELF
TRBJ1-2 TRBV6-5 ATGGSHNYGYT
TRBJ1-5 TRBV30 ACQGGNNQPQH
TRBJ2-2 TRBV10-1 ASTLSPTSGRNTGELF
TRBJ1-5 TRBV5-5 ASSWGTGSNQPQH
TRBJ1-2 TRBV30 AFTGGTDYGYT
TRBJ2-1 TRBV15 ATSRERGGHRSHEQF
TRBJ1-1 TRBV30 AWSLQGSTEAF
TRBJ2-1 TRBV3-1/TRBV3-2 ASSLTTGLAGGPSRQF
TRBJ2-2 TRBV27 ASSPRGLTGELF
TRBJ1-2 TRBV2 ASSDRGDGYT
TRBJ1-4 TRBV7-9 ASSASGTGKSHRWF
TRBJ2-5 TRBV11-3 ASSLGREALETQY
TRBJ2-1 TRBV7-2 ASSLISYEQF
TRBJ1-3 TRBV7-2 ASSPVGTGASGNTIY
TRBJ1-1 TRBV24-1 ATSDPPHRGGNTEAF
TRBJ2-2 TRBV6-5 ASSPRGGGELF
TRBJ1-1 TRBV19 ASSQAGATIMNTEAF
TRBJ1-5 TRBV29-1 SVELGTGINQPQH
TRBJ2-1 TRBV5-1 ASSLGGISYNEQF
TRBJ2-1 TRBV2 ASGGLAGYNEQF
TRBJ1-1 TRBV5-1 ASSFRDRWTEAF
TRBJ1-5 TRBV11-2 ASSQGQAPQH
TRBJ1-5 TRBV19 ASIQNRGSNQPQH
TRBJ1-3 TRBV5-1 ASSLEGQGNTIY
TRBJ2-1 TRBV9 ASSVGNSGGYNEQF
TRBJ2-7 TRBV5-1 ASSRELIRTSGFSYEQY
TRBJ1-1 TRBV5-1 ASSPTGVATDTEAF
TRBJ1-1 TRBV30 AWGRGLNTEAF
TRBJ2-3 TRBV30 AWSVGGTTDTQY
TRBJ1-2 TRBV7-9 ASNGQGFRGYT
TRBJ1-4 TRBV11-2 ASSSPATNEKLF
TRBJ2-5 TRBV5-1 ASSLGPESGQETQY
TRBJ2-5 TRBV6-2/TRBV6-3 ASSPRTSGGETQY